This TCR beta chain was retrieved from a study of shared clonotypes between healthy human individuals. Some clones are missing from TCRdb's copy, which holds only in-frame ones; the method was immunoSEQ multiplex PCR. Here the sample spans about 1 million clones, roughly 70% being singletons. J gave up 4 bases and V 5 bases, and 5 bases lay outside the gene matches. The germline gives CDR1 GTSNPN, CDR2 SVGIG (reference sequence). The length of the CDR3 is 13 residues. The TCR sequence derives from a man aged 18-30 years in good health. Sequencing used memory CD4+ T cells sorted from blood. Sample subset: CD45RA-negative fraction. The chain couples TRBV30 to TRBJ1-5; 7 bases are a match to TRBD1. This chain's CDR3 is CAWEGAGNQPQHF. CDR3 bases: TGTGCCTGGGAGGGGGCAGGGAATCAGCCCCAGCATTTT. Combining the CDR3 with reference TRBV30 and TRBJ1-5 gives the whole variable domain SQTIHQWPATLVQPVGSPLSLECTVEGTSNPNLYWYRQAAGRGLQLLFYSVGIGQISSEVPQNLSASRPQDRQFILSSKKLLLSDSGFYLCAWEGAGNQPQHFGDGTRLSIL.